This TCR beta chain was sequenced during a study of cytomegalovirus exposure and HLA in healthy donors. Primers: 60 Vbeta forward and 13 Jbeta reverse. The table came from immunoSEQ multiplex PCR; TCRdb's copy has only in-frame clones and leaves some out. The sample has 130,000 to 150,000 clones; 75% to 85% are singletons. Trimming at V came to 5 bases and at J to 2 bases, leaving 3 bases not matched to a gene. CDR1 and CDR2 from the germline V gene are SGHDN and FVKESK. CDR3 length equals 15 residues. The chain joins TRBV14 to TRBJ2-3; 11 positions agree with TRBD2. Sequenced material: PBMCs. This TCR was recovered from a man aged 35-49 years in good health and CMV-seronegative. CDR3 DNA: TGTGCCAGCAGCGAACTAGCGGGGGACACAGATACGCAGTATTTT. Translation: CASSELAGDTDTQYF.